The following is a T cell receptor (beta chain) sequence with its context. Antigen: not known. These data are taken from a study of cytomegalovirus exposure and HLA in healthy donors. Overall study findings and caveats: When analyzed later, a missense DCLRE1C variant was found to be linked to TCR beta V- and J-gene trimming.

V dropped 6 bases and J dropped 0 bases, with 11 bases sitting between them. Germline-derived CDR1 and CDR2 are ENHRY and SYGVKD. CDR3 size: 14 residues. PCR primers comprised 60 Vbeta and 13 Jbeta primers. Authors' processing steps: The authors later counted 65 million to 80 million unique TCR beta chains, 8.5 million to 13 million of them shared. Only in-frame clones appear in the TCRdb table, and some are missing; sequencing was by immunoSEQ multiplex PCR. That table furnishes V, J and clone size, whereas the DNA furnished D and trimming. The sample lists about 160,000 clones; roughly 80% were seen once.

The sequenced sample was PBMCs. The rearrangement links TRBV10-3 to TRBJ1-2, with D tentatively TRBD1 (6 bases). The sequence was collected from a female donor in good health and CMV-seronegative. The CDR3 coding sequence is TGTGCCATCAGGGGGACACCTACTAACTATGGCTACACCTTC. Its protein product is CAIRGTPTNYGYTF.